A single sample is the source of the 15 T cell receptor beta chains below, sequenced in a study of Ad26.COV2.S vaccination and SARS-CoV-2 variants (dated by TCRdb to the early 2020s). The treatment or condition label, as the study defines it: around 19 received Ad26.COV2.S at low or high dose, single or two shots; about five received placebo; per-sample allocation not given. Repertoires of vaccine and placebo recipients were sequenced from samples taken on day 63 after the first injection. The method behind the library was the immunoSEQ multiplex PCR assay. The table was pulled from immuneACCESS by TCRdb, which kept in-frame rearrangements only. Such tables lose some clones; where checked, under half of the loss comes from unresolved V genes, and the rest has no known cause. Present in this sample are under 550,000 clones, 80% to 95% of which were seen just once. 12% of the sample is held by the ten biggest clonotypes.

The sample in question was peripheral blood, obtained in a trial of Ad26.COV2.S vaccine versus placebo. These receptor sequences come from a person between 18 and 65 years old who received the Ad26.COV2.S COVID-19 vaccine or a placebo.

The rearrangement joins TRBV27 to TRBJ2-3, with TRBD1 matching 8 bases. Germline V CDR1 and CDR2: MNHEY, SMNVEV (reference sequence). The CDR3 extends over 14 amino acids. V was pared by 6 bases and J by 1 base, with 3 bases of the junction left unmatched. CDR3 loop: CASSWGQGTDTQYF. The CDR3 region has the DNA TGTGCCAGCAGCTGGGGACAGGGCACAGATACGCAGTATTTT.

The genes are TRBV19 and TRBJ1-6; a possible D gene is TRBD1 (6 bases). The length of the CDR3 is 15 residues. CDR1 and CDR2 (germline): LNHDA, SQIVND (reference sequence). V lost 3 bases and J lost 10, with 16 bases in between. The CDR3 protein is CASSILGANGSPLHF. The CDR3 nucleotides are TGTGCCAGTAGTATTCTGGGGGCTAACGGATCACCCCTCCACTTT.

This chain links TRBV6-2 or TRBV6-3 with TRBJ2-7; 8 positions agree with TRBD2. Germline V gene lookup returns CDR1 MNHEY and CDR2 SVGEGT. The CDR3 contains 13 residues. Losses at the gene ends were 6 bases for V and 4 bases for J; bases not matched to a gene: 5. The CDR3 here is CASSRTSRYEQYF. CDR3 DNA sequence: TGTGCCAGCAGCAGGACTAGCAGGTACGAGCAGTACTTC.

The V and J genes are TRBV27 and TRBJ2-7; 14 positions agree with TRBD2. The CDR3 totals 17 residues. Losses at the gene ends were 6 bases for V and 3 bases for J; bases not matched to a gene: 10. Germline CDR1 and CDR2: MNHEY and SMNVEV (reference sequence). The CDR3 protein is CASRTGTSGRKIYEQYF. The DNA of the CDR3 is TGTGCCAGCAGGACCGGGACTAGCGGGAGAAAGATCTACGAGCAGTACTTC.

This clone came up once. The V gene is TRBV4-3, the J gene TRBJ2-7, with TRBD1 identical over 9 bases. Germline V CDR1 and CDR2: LGHNA, YSLEER. V trimming: 0 bases; J trimming: 3 bases; junction bases outside the gene matches: 6. CDR3 length equals 16 residues. The CDR3 sequence: CASSQDLGTGSYEQYF. The CDR3 nucleotides are TGCGCCAGCAGCCAAGATCTGGGGACAGGGAGCTACGAGCAGTACTTC.

This rearrangement joins TRBV7-9 to TRBJ2-3; tentative D call: TRBD1 (6 bases). Germline assignment: CDR1 SEHNR and CDR2 FQNEAQ (reference sequence). Trimming pared 0 bases from V and 3 bases from J, leaving 13 bases between. CDR3 length: 16 residues. The CDR3 here is CASSLALAGDTDTQYF. CDR3 nucleotide sequence: TGTGCCAGCAGCTTAGCGTTAGCAGGGGATACAGATACGCAGTATTTT.

This chain connects TRBV9 to TRBJ2-7; a possible D gene is TRBD1 (5 bases). This CDR3 has 13 residues. V was clipped by 9 bases and J by 3 bases, with 16 bases between them. Germline V gives CDR1 SGDLS, CDR2 YYNGEE. Here the CDR3 reads CATETVNNYEQYF. CDR3 sequence (DNA): TGTGCCACCGAGACAGTAAACAACTACGAGCAGTACTTC. Supplemented by reference TRBV9 and TRBJ2-7, the full variable domain reads DSGVTQTPKHLITATGQRVTLRCSPRSGDLSVYWYQQSLDQGLQFLIQYYNGEERAKGNILERFSAQQFPDLHSELNLSSLELGDSALYFCATETVNNYEQYFGPGTRLTVT.

Note on this clone: Other DNA sequences from this sample encode an identical CDR3 as well. This chain joins TRBV2 and TRBJ1-5; 7 nucleotides line up with TRBD1. Per germline, CDR1 SNHLY and CDR2 FYNNEI. The CDR3 spans 13 residues. The V gene end was trimmed by 8 bases and the J gene end by 2 bases; junction bases not matched to a gene: 3. This CDR3 reads CASGGQGNQPQHF. CDR3 in DNA: TGTGCCAGCGGTGGACAGGGCAATCAGCCCCAGCATTTT.

This clone turned up a few times. This chain uses TRBV7-6 with TRBJ2-1; D perhaps matches TRBD1 (5 bases). The ends were cut back, 8 bases at V and 6 bases at J, with 20 bases in the middle. Germline assignment: CDR1 SGHVS and CDR2 FNYEAQ. The CDR3 consists of 15 residues. The CDR3 region has the DNA TGTGCCAGCGGGGTGGGGCAAGCGAGGTCCAATGAGCAGTTCTTC. It yields the protein CASGVGQARSNEQFF.

The CDR3 sequence is CASSLVVSLDNEQFF. The CDR3 DNA reads TGTGCCAGCAGCTTGGTTGTTAGTTTGGACAATGAGCAGTTCTTC. The V and J genes are TRBV5-4 and TRBJ2-1; D gene uncertain. The CDR3 runs to 15 residues. V dropped 0 bases and J dropped 5 bases, with 12 bases sitting between them. Germline V gene sequence: CDR1 SGHNT, CDR2 YYREEE (reference sequence).

The chain joins TRBV4-1 to TRBJ1-5, with 7 bases that match TRBD1. The germline CDR1 and CDR2 sequences are MGHRA and YSYEKL. CDR3 length equals 15 residues. The V segment lost 1 base and the J segment 7 bases; nucleotides outside the gene matches: 7. CDR3 coding DNA: TGCGCCAGCAGCCAAGCTGACAGGGTGGGGCAGCCCCAGCATTTT. Translating gives CASSQADRVGQPQHF.

This clone was seen only a few times. The J gene is TRBJ2-1, the V gene TRBV7-3; 9 nucleotides line up with TRBD2. The CDR3 has 17 amino acids. Germline CDR1 is SGHTA and CDR2 is FQGTGA. With V trimmed by 5 bases and J by 8 bases, 16 bases remained unmatched. The CDR3 nucleotides are TGTGCCAGCAGCGCAAGAGCGGTAGCGGGAGTAGGGGATGAGCAGTTCTTC. Amino acids: CASSARAVAGVGDEQFF.

V and J are TRBV27 and TRBJ1-1; D not resolved. With 1 base removed from V and 1 base from J, the gap between germline ends came to 7 bases. This CDR3 region has 14 residues. In germline, CDR1 is MNHEY, CDR2 SMNVEV (reference sequence). Here the CDR3 DNA reads TGTGCCAGCAGTTTATTTTCGGAGAACACTGAAGCTTTCTTT. This sequence encodes CASSLFSENTEAFF.

This clone occurred once. The gene calls are TRBV18 and TRBJ1-6; D gene ambiguous. There are 15 residues in the CDR3. Trimming took off 3 bases at V and 6 bases at J, with 12 bases between the two ends. Per germline, CDR1 KGHSH and CDR2 LQKENI. Here the CDR3 reads CASSPSRVGNSPLHF. CDR3 DNA: TGTGCCAGCTCACCTTCACGGGTCGGTAATTCACCCCTCCACTTT.

DNA of the CDR3: TGTGCCAGTAGTATGGCAGGCACAGATACGCAGTATTTT. Protein sequence: CASSMAGTDTQYF. V gene TRBV19 combines with J gene TRBJ2-3; D uncertain. The CDR3 runs 13 residues. V gave up 3 bases and J gave up 1 base, with 5 bases separating them. CDR1 is LNHDA, CDR2 SQIVND, per germline (reference sequence).